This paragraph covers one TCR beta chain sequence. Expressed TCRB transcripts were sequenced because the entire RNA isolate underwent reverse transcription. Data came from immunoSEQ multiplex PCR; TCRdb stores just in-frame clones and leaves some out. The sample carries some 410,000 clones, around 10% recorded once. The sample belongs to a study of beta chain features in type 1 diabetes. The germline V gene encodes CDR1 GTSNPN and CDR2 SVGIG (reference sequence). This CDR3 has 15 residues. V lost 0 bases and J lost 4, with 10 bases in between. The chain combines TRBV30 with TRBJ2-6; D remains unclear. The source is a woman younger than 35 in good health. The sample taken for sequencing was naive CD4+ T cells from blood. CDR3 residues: CAWSVNLAGANVLTF. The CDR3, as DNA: TGTGCCTGGAGTGTAAATCTGGCCGGGGCCAACGTCCTGACTTTC.